The 30 T cell receptor beta chains listed next were all sequenced from one sample in a study of T cells in Graves' hyperthyroidism and ophthalmopathy. Amplification of TCR beta CDR3 regions was performed using RNA transcripts as template. A set of HTBI primers served as the primers for a first-round RT-PCR of the TCR CDR3. Via MiXCR, TCRdb re-called the multiplex PCR reads, giving one row per CDR3 protein. The sample yields about 710,000 distinct CDR3 sequences, around 17% seen once. Specimen: blood. The receptors were sampled from a man younger than 30 with Graves' hyperthyroidism.

This clonotype was detected ten times or more. This chain uses TRBV12-3 or TRBV12-4 with TRBJ1-1; D unresolved. The CDR3 length is 11 residues. Deletions cut 5 bases from V and 8 bases from J, with 9 bases between. CDR3: CASSLVEEAFF. CDR3 DNA: TGTGCCAGCAGTCTCGTGGAGGAAGCTTTCTTT.

This clonotype was observed many times. The chain uses TRBV7-9 and TRBJ2-1; D is unclear. V was clipped by 5 bases and J by 0 bases, with 17 bases between them. The CDR3 runs 17 residues. Germline CDR1 and CDR2: SEHNR and FQNEAQ (reference sequence). CDR3 in amino acids: CASSPRTRKSSYNEQFF. CDR3 DNA: TGTGCCAGCAGCCCCCGAACAAGGAAGAGCTCCTACAATGAGCAGTTCTTC.

This clonotype was detected a few times. The CDR3 DNA is TGTGCCACCAGTGAGACCGGGACTAGCGGGAGGAATGAGCAGTTCTTC. Its translation is CATSETGTSGRNEQFF. The V and J genes are TRBV24-1 and TRBJ2-1; 15 positions match TRBD2. Unmatched junction bases numbered 4, after V lost 4 bases and J lost 7 bases. Germline lookup yields CDR1 KGHDR and CDR2 SFDVKD. The CDR3 runs 16 residues.

This clonotype appeared a few times. The J gene is TRBJ2-2, the V gene TRBV30, with a tentative D call TRBD2 (6 bases). V lost 2 bases, J lost 6 bases, and 10 bases lay in between. The germline CDR1 and CDR2 sequences are GTSNPN and SVGIG (reference sequence). This CDR3 spans 13 amino acids. The CDR3 sequence is CAWSLGLSGELFF. The CDR3 DNA reads TGTGCCTGGAGTCTCGGACTATCCGGGGAGCTGTTTTTT.

This clonotype has just a few counts. V gene TRBV12-3 or TRBV12-4 combines with J gene TRBJ1-2; possible D gene TRBD1, 5 bases. V was shortened by 6 bases and J by 2 bases, with 10 bases between the two germline ends. This CDR3 is 13 amino acids long. The CDR3 DNA sequence: TGTGCCAGCAGCCCCCGGGACAACTATGGCTACACCTTC. This gives the protein CASSPRDNYGYTF.

The CDR3 here is CASSLASSPDTQYF. The CDR3 DNA is TGTGCCAGCAGCTTAGCCTCAAGCCCAGATACGCAGTATTTT. V gene TRBV11-2 combines with J gene TRBJ2-3; D remains unclear. The CDR3 covers 14 residues. V lost 1 base to trimming and J lost 4 bases, with 9 bases between them. The germline gives CDR1 SGHAT, CDR2 FQNNGV.

This chain joins TRBV11-1 and TRBJ2-1; TRBD2 aligns across 12 bases. J lost 12 bases, V lost 5 bases, and 14 bases had no gene match. CDR3 length: 16 residues. The germline V gene encodes CDR1 SGHAT and CDR2 FQDESV (reference sequence). CDR3 region: CASSAWTSGDFKGQFF. The CDR3 bases are TGTGCCAGCAGCGCATGGACTAGCGGGGACTTTAAGGGGCAGTTCTTC.

This clonotype has only a few counts. The chain combines TRBV2 with TRBJ2-4; D is uncertain. The CDR3 is 14 residues long. V was shortened by 1 base and J by 0 bases, with 4 bases between the two germline ends. Germline V gene data show CDR1 as SNHLY and CDR2 as FYNNEI. CDR3 DNA sequence: TGTGCCAGCAGTGAAGAGGTAGCCAAAAACATTCAGTACTTC. It codes for CASSEEVAKNIQYF.

This clonotype occurred many times. This rearrangement joins TRBV6-6 to TRBJ2-5; a weak D match, TRBD1 (5 bases). Trimming left V 0 bases short and J 2 bases short, with 10 bases between. Per germline, CDR1 MNHNY and CDR2 SVGAGI (reference sequence). This CDR3 spans 15 amino acids. In DNA, the CDR3 is TGTGCCAGCAGTTACTCACTTGCAGGGCAAGAGACCCAGTACTTC. As protein: CASSYSLAGQETQYF.

The V gene is TRBV3-1, the J gene TRBJ2-1; 7 bases align to TRBD2. Unmatched junction bases numbered 10, after V lost 4 bases and J lost 4 bases. There are 16 residues in the CDR3. Germline CDR1 is LGHDT and CDR2 is YNNKEL (reference sequence). The CDR3 is CASSPGWSGAYNEQFF. In DNA, the CDR3 is TGTGCCAGCAGCCCAGGGTGGAGCGGGGCTTACAATGAGCAGTTCTTC.

This clonotype occurred a few times. The chain uses TRBV7-9 and TRBJ1-2, with a tentative D call TRBD1 (5 bases). This CDR3 contains 15 residues. V was trimmed by 5 bases and J by 4 bases, leaving 17 bases between them. Germline V gene lookup returns CDR1 SEHNR and CDR2 FQNEAQ (reference sequence). The chain's CDR3 is CASSTSLGRFYGYTF. In DNA, the CDR3 is TGTGCCAGCAGCACCTCCCTGGGGCGGTTCTATGGCTACACCTTC. Drawing the rest from reference TRBV7-9 and TRBJ1-2, the complete variable domain is DTGVSQNPRHKITKRGQNVTFRCDPISEHNRLYWYRQTLGQGPEFLTYFQNEAQLEKSRLLSDRFSAERPKGSFSTLEIQRTEQGDSAMYLCASSTSLGRFYGYTFGSGTRLTVV.

This clonotype was seen at least ten times. The rearrangement links TRBV15 to TRBJ2-7; no clear D. The ends were cut back, 1 base at V and 0 bases at J, with 10 bases in the middle. Per germline, CDR1 LNHNV and CDR2 YYDKDF (reference sequence). The CDR3 covers 15 residues. The CDR3 loop is CATSRVAAASYEQYF. In DNA, the CDR3 is TGTGCCACCAGCAGAGTTGCGGCCGCCTCCTACGAGCAGTACTTC. Using reference TRBV15 and TRBJ2-7 for the parts outside the CDR3, the full variable domain is DAMVIQNPRYQVTQFGKPVTLSCSQTLNHNVMYWYQQKSSQAPKLLFHYYDKDFNNEADTPDNFQSRRPNTSFCFLDIRSPGLGDTAMYLCATSRVAAASYEQYFGPGTRLTVT.

The sample holds a few counts of this clonotype. This sequence joins TRBV4-2 and TRBJ1-2; TRBD1 matches 9 bases. This CDR3 region has 14 residues. The germline V gene encodes CDR1 LGHNA and CDR2 YNFKEQ. V trimming: 0 bases; J trimming: 10 bases; junction bases outside the gene matches: 6. CDR3 sequence (DNA): TGTGCCAGCAGCCAAGAGGGACAGGGACTAGCCTACACCTTC. Protein product: CASSQEGQGLAYTF.

The CDR3 protein is CASTHIWAGDDEKLFF. The CDR3 DNA follows: TGTGCCAGTACCCACATCTGGGCAGGGGATGATGAAAAACTGTTTTTT. The J gene is TRBJ1-4, the V gene TRBV19; a weak D match, TRBD1 (6 bases). V was trimmed by 7 bases and J by 6 bases, leaving 21 bases between them. Germline V CDR1 and CDR2: LNHDA, SQIVND (reference sequence). This CDR3 is built from 16 residues. Together with reference TRBV19 and TRBJ1-4, the CDR3 gives the full variable domain: DGGITQSPKYLFRKEGQNVTLSCEQNLNHDAMYWYRQDPGQGLRLIYYSQIVNDFQKGDIAEGYSVSREKKESFPLTVTSAQKNPTAFYLCASTHIWAGDDEKLFFGSGTQLSVL.

The CDR3 coding sequence is TGTGCCAGCAGTCGCGGGCCACCCCAGTTCTTC. This gives the protein CASSRGPPQFF. This chain connects TRBV12-3 or TRBV12-4 to TRBJ2-1, with D perhaps TRBD2 (5 bases). The CDR3 runs to 11 residues. With 5 bases removed from V and 13 bases from J, the gap between germline ends came to 12 bases.

Ten or more counts support this clonotype. The CDR3 spells CASSLIAGSTYEQYF. CDR3 nucleotide sequence: TGTGCCAGCAGCCTCATAGCGGGCTCCACCTACGAGCAGTACTTC. This chain connects TRBV7-2 to TRBJ2-7; 7 bases agree with TRBD2. This CDR3 has 15 amino acids. The V and J ends lost 5 bases and 2 bases, in that order; junction bases with no gene match: 9. CDR1 and CDR2 (germline): SGHTA, FQGNSA.

This clonotype has more than one count but fewer than ten. The V and J genes are TRBV3-1 and TRBJ1-2; TRBD1 might be the D (6 bases). This CDR3 spans 15 amino acids. Per the germline V gene, CDR1 is LGHDT and CDR2 is YNNKEL (reference sequence). The V gene lost 1 base and the J gene lost 6 bases, with 15 bases spanning the gap. CDR3 region: CASSQGPGVIDGYTF. CDR3 DNA sequence: TGTGCCAGCAGCCAAGGTCCAGGGGTGATCGATGGCTACACCTTC.

This clonotype came up a few times. This chain links TRBV15 with TRBJ1-4; D remains unclear. The CDR3 is 14 amino acids. Trimming stripped 4 bases from V and 0 bases from J, with 6 bases between. The germline gives CDR1 LNHNV, CDR2 YYDKDF (reference sequence). CDR3 in amino acids: CATSKVATNEKLFF. Written as DNA, the CDR3 is TGTGCCACCAGCAAGGTTGCAACTAATGAAAAACTGTTTTTT.

Note on this clonotype: A read error is possible here, since a much larger clone lies one base away. The rearrangement joins TRBV7-2 to TRBJ2-3, with 9 positions matching TRBD2. The CDR3 has 16 amino acids. CDR1 and CDR2 from the germline V gene are SGHTA and FQGNSA. In nucleotides, the CDR3 is TGTTCCAGCAGCTTGGGAATAGCGGGAGTGGGGGCTACGCAGTATTTT. Translating gives CSSSLGIAGVGATQYF.

Ten or more counts support this clonotype. In nucleotides, the CDR3 is TGTGCCAGCTCACCACCTATCAGGAACACTGAAGCTTTCTTT. Amino acids: CASSPPIRNTEAFF. J is TRBJ1-1 and V is TRBV18; D uncertain. CDR1 is KGHSH, CDR2 LQKENI, per germline. Trimming removed 0 bases at V and 1 base at J, with 6 bases between. The CDR3 covers 14 residues. Full variable domain (missing parts from reference TRBV18 and TRBJ1-1): NAGVMQNPRHLVRRRGQEARLRCSPMKGHSHVYWYRQLPEEGLKFMVYLQKENIIDESGMPKERFSAEFPKEGPSILRIQQVVRGDSAAYFCASSPPIRNTEAFFGQGTRLTVV.

With regard to this clonotype: Just one base apart from a much larger clone, this may be a read error. This chain uses TRBV7-6 with TRBJ2-7, with D perhaps being TRBD1 or TRBD2 (6 bases each). The V and J ends lost 5 bases and 5 bases respectively, with 19 bases between them. The germline V gene has CDR1 SGHVS and CDR2 FNYEAQ. The CDR3 runs 15 residues. CDR3 in DNA: TGTGCCAGCAGCCCGGGGGCGGCGGGGCCCCACGAGCAGTACTTC. Translating gives CASSPGAAGPHEQYF.

This clonotype showed up just a few times. The chain is built from TRBV6-2 or TRBV6-3 and TRBJ2-5, with D tentatively TRBD2 (6 bases). The CDR3 contains 12 residues. V lost 7 bases and J 9 bases, leaving 15 bases between the germline ends. In germline, CDR1 is MNHEY, CDR2 SVGEGT. Here the CDR3 DNA reads TGTGCCAGCACTAACGGGGGAGAACCCCAGTACTTC. The encoded protein is CASTNGGEPQYF.

A note on this clonotype: The conserved phenylalanine or tryptophan is not found at the CDR3 terminus, so this likely reflects a read error. The gene calls are TRBV6-1 and TRBJ1-2, with D possibly matching TRBD1 (5 bases). The germline gives CDR1 MNHNS, CDR2 SASEGT. Trimming removed 6 bases from V and 4 bases from J, with 12 bases in between. The CDR3 extends over 13 amino acids. The CDR3 DNA reads TGTGCCAGCAGACGGGACTCAGGCTATGGCTACACCCTC. Residues: CASRRDSGYGYTL.

The J gene is TRBJ2-1, the V gene TRBV28; D uncertain. CDR1 and CDR2 from the germline V gene are MDHEN and SYDVKM. The CDR3 runs to 14 residues. Between the trimmed V and J ends, which lost 7 bases and 5 bases, there was a span of 15 bases. Here the CDR3 reads CASTFPDADNEQFF. The CDR3 DNA reads as TGTGCCAGCACCTTCCCGGATGCGGACAATGAGCAGTTCTTC.

This clonotype was seen more than once but under ten times. The gene calls are TRBV29-1 and TRBJ2-7, with 7 positions matching TRBD2. CDR3 length: 11 residues. The J segment lost 6 bases and the V segment lost 4 bases, leaving 3 bases of the junction unmatched. In germline, CDR1 is SQVTM, CDR2 ANQGSEA. DNA for the CDR3: TGCAGCGTTGGGGGGGGTTTCGAGCAGTACTTC. It translates to CSVGGGFEQYF.

In this sample, this clonotype turned up many times. The rearrangement links TRBV7-2 to TRBJ2-5, with 12 nucleotides matching TRBD2. V shed 5 bases and J 5 bases; nucleotides not matched to a gene: 6. Germline assignment: CDR1 SGHTA and CDR2 FQGNSA. The CDR3 length is 15 residues. The CDR3 DNA reads as TGTGCCAGCAGCCCCTCCGGACTAGCGGGGGAGACCCAGTACTTC. Its translation is CASSPSGLAGETQYF.

With respect to this clonotype: A much larger clone differs by one base, so this may be a read error. The V gene is TRBV20-1, the J gene TRBJ2-1, with 16 bases matching TRBD2. The CDR3 contains 14 residues. Germline V gene sequence: CDR1 DFQATT, CDR2 SNEGSKA (reference sequence). V lost 5 bases, J lost 10 bases, and 5 bases stayed unmatched. CDR3 sequence: CSAGGLAGGYEQFF. The CDR3 bases are TGCAGTGCTGGGGGACTAGCGGGAGGGTACGAGCAGTTCTTC.

This clonotype turned up a few times. The rearrangement links TRBV10-3 to TRBJ2-7, with TRBD1 identical over 9 bases. Germline V gene data show CDR1 as ENHRY and CDR2 as SYGVKD. V lost 5 bases and J lost 6; bases outside the gene matches: 5. This CDR3 has 13 amino acids. The CDR3 DNA reads as TGTGCCATCAGTCGGGACAGGGTTGGCGAGCAGTACTTC. The encoded protein is CAISRDRVGEQYF.

Notes on this clonotype: This clone may be a read error of a much larger clone one base away. The chain combines TRBV28 with TRBJ1-5; D not certain. Germline V lookup: CDR1 MDHEN, CDR2 SYDVKM. This CDR3 region has 14 residues. The CDR3 loop reads CASSFPESNRPQHF. In nucleotides, the CDR3 is TGTGCCAGCAGTTTCCCAGAAAGCAATCGGCCCCAGCATTTT.

The chain has TRBV12-3 or TRBV12-4 and TRBJ1-5; D is unresolved. Trimming took 5 bases from V and 7 from J, leaving 12 bases between them. This CDR3 has 13 residues. As DNA, the CDR3 is TGTGCCAGCAGTCCTTCCTTAAGGCAGCCCCAGCATTTT. Protein product: CASSPSLRQPQHF.